The 25 T cell receptor beta chains below were found in one sample sequenced in a study of tumor-infiltrating lymphocytes in primary liver carcinoma. The researchers obtained blood RNA from unsorted whole blood and also extracted germline DNA. The researchers produced TCR beta cDNA from around 0.5 ug total RNA with a constant-region primer. Investigators got TCR beta libraries out of three nested multiplex PCR rounds, done with slightly modified ARM-PCR. The first two PCR rounds used TRBV1-TRBV30 forward primers with a C-beta reverse primer, 9 to 10 cycles each. TCRdb reanalysed the multiplex PCR reads using MiXCR and keeps one entry per CDR3 protein. Of 300,000 to 400,000 distinct CDR3 sequences in the sample, approximately 65% were seen once. Sequencing input: peripheral blood. The origin of the receptors is a man aged 40-49 years with primary liver carcinoma and hepatitis B virus infection.

V is TRBV28 and J is TRBJ1-2, with D unresolved. V lost 3 bases and J lost 0, with 5 bases in between. Germline assignment: CDR1 MDHEN and CDR2 SYDVKM. The CDR3 loop spans 13 amino acids. DNA for the CDR3: TGTGCCAGCAGTTTGCCTTCTAACTATGGCTACACCTTC. It codes for CASSLPSNYGYTF.

The V gene is TRBV11-1, the J gene TRBJ2-1; 7 nucleotides agree with TRBD1. Germline V lookup: CDR1 SGHAT, CDR2 FQDESV (reference sequence). CDR3 length: 16 residues. The CDR3 nucleotides are TGTGTCAGTAGCTTTTACGGGACAGTTATCTACAATGAGCAGTTCTTC. This sequence encodes CVSSFYGTVIYNEQFF.

V and J are TRBV5-1 and TRBJ2-5, with TRBD1 identical over 9 bases. V gave up 1 base and J gave up 9 bases; unmatched junction bases: 10. CDR1 is SGHRS and CDR2 is YFSETQ in the germline V gene. The CDR3 is 15 residues long. This CDR3 reads CASSLPGQGREAQYF. CDR3 in DNA: TGCGCCAGCAGCTTGCCGGGACAGGGTCGGGAGGCCCAGTACTTC.

Remarks on this clonotype: One junction end disagrees with the germline gene, perhaps due to a read error. The CDR3 DNA reads TGCGGCGTTGAAGTAGATACGCAGTATTTT. It translates to CGVEVDTQYF. J is TRBJ2-3 and V is TRBV29-1; D is unclear. The CDR3 consists of 10 residues. Germline V gene sequence: CDR1 SQVTM, CDR2 ANQGSEA.

Comments on this clonotype: A read error may be the cause here, since a much bigger clone is one base away. The genes are TRBV10-3 and TRBJ2-1; 10 bases agree with TRBD2. With 7 bases clipped from V and 7 bases from J, the junction kept 10 bases outside the gene matches. The CDR3 covers 15 residues. Per germline, CDR1 ENHRY and CDR2 SYGVKD. DNA of the CDR3: TGTGCCATCAATGAAGAACTAGCGGGAAATAATGAGCAGTTCTTC. Protein: CAINEELAGNNEQFF.

For this clonotype: One end of the junction varies from germline; a read error may be responsible. The chain has TRBV29-1 and TRBJ2-5; TRBD1 or TRBD2 may be the D gene (7 bases each). The CDR3 sequence is 12 residues long. CDR1 and CDR2 (germline): SQVTM, ANQGSEA. The CDR3 reads CSVASGTEIQYF. CDR3 DNA sequence: TGCAGCGTTGCGAGCGGGACAGAGATCCAGTACTTC.

To note about this clonotype: A single base separates this from a much larger clone, so it may be a read error. The chain employs TRBV6-1 and TRBJ1-3; no clear D. This CDR3 region has 14 residues. Germline V CDR1 and CDR2: MNHNS, SASEGT. CDR3 loop: CASIPDFSGNTICF. In DNA, the CDR3 is TGTGCCAGCATCCCGGACTTTTCTGGAAACACCATATGTTTT.

As DNA, the CDR3 is TGTGCCAGCAGTCCACGGACTAGTCTGACCAATGAGCAGTTCTTC. It specifies CASSPRTSLTNEQFF. The V and J genes are TRBV11-1 and TRBJ2-1; 7 nucleotides match TRBD2. The V and J ends lost 6 bases and 6 bases, in that order; junction bases with no gene match: 11. Germline loops: CDR1 SGHAT, CDR2 FQDESV (reference sequence). The CDR3 covers 15 residues.

The chain has TRBV29-1 and TRBJ2-1, with 8 bases identical to TRBD1. V was clipped by 2 bases and J by 4 bases; unmatched bases: 10. From germline, CDR1 is SQVTM and CDR2 ANQGSEA. This CDR3 has 16 amino acids. The CDR3 nucleotides are TGCAGCGTTGAATGGGACAGGATTAGATCTTACAATGAGCAGTTCTTC. Its protein is CSVEWDRIRSYNEQFF.

This clonotype has a single count. An end of the junction differs from the germline gene, which may be a read error. The rearrangement uses TRBV11-2 and TRBJ2-7; D might be TRBD1 (5 bases). CDR3 length: 18 amino acids. Looked up from germline, CDR1 is SGHAT and CDR2 is FQNNGV. The CDR3 DNA reads as TGTGCCAGCAGATTAAGCGTCTCGGCGCAGACAGTGAAAATGGAGCAGTATTTC. Translation gives CASRLSVSAQTVKMEQYF.

For this clonotype: Being one base from a much bigger clone, this may be a read error. The chain has TRBV12-3 or TRBV12-4 and TRBJ1-6, with D unclear. With 6 bases removed from V and 14 bases from J, the gap between germline ends came to 20 bases. The CDR3 runs 14 residues. CDR3 region: CASSLVTSGRTLHF. In DNA form, the CDR3 reads TGTGCCAGCAGCCTGGTGACATCTGGTAGGACCCTCCACTTT.

The V gene is TRBV14, the J gene TRBJ2-1; D may be TRBD2 (6 bases). The CDR3 sequence is 14 residues long. CDR1 and CDR2 from the germline V gene are SGHDN and FVKESK. V was shortened by 0 bases and J by 10 bases, with 13 bases between the two germline ends. The DNA for the CDR3 is TGTGCCAGCAGCCAAGACCCGGGACTTTGGGAGCAGTTCTTC. Amino acid sequence: CASSQDPGLWEQFF.

In the case of this clonotype: At one boundary the junction diverges from the germline segment, which might be a read error. The V and J genes are TRBV5-6 and TRBJ2-7, with 8 bases aligning to TRBD2. Germline loops: CDR1 SGHDT, CDR2 YYEEEE. The CDR3 runs to 13 residues. The CDR3 loop is CASGFPGGREQYF. In DNA, the CDR3 is TGTGCCAGCGGCTTTCCGGGAGGGCGCGAGCAGTACTTC.

A word on this clonotype: A junction end diverges from the germline sequence, so it may reflect a read error. This rearrangement joins TRBV6-1 to TRBJ1-2; D gene uncertain. The CDR3 sequence is 13 residues long. CDR1 and CDR2 from the germline V gene are MNHNS and SASEGT. Written as DNA, the CDR3 is TGTGCCAACAGCGATCCTGTCTCTCATGGCCACACCTTC. This codes for CANSDPVSHGHTF.

Turning to this clonotype: The junction does not match germline at one end; this may be a read error. The rearrangement joins TRBV11-3 to TRBJ2-1, with TRBD2 matching 11 bases. CDR3 length: 14 amino acids. Germline CDR1 is SGHNT and CDR2 is YENEEA. This CDR3 is CASSQTSGKDEHFF. The CDR3 DNA follows: TGCGCCAGCAGCCAGACTAGCGGGAAAGATGAGCATTTCTTC. Drawing the rest from reference TRBV11-3 and TRBJ2-1, the complete variable domain is EAGVVQSPRYKIIEKKQPVAFWCNPISGHNTLYWYLQNLGQGPELLIRYENEEAVDDSQLPKDRFSAERLKGVDSTLKIQPAELGDSAVYLCASSQTSGKDEHFFGPGTRLTVL.

The J gene is TRBJ1-5, the V gene TRBV11-2; no clear D gene. CDR1 is SGHAT and CDR2 is FQNNGV in the germline V gene. The length of the CDR3 is 14 residues. The DNA for the CDR3 is TGTACCAACAGCTTCACCGGAGGGAATCAGCCCCAGCATTTT. Its protein product is CTNSFTGGNQPQHF.

The chain is built from TRBV6-2 or TRBV6-3 and TRBJ2-7; 8 bases are shared with TRBD1. The V and J ends lost 4 bases and 3 bases, in that order; junction bases with no gene match: 2. Germline CDR1 MNHEY, CDR2 SVGEGT. This CDR3 comprises 13 residues. CDR3 bases: TGTGCCAGCAGTTCCGGACAGGGCTACGAGCAGTACTTC. It yields the protein CASSSGQGYEQYF.

Remarks on this clonotype: A much larger clone is a single base away; this may be a read error. The chain links TRBV6-5 to TRBJ2-3, with D possibly being TRBD1 (5 bases). This CDR3 is 13 amino acids long. CDR1 is MNHEY, CDR2 SVGAGI, per germline. In DNA, the CDR3 is TGTGCCAGCAGTCTCGACAGCACAGATTCGCAGTATTTT. It codes for CASSLDSTDSQYF.

Points on this clonotype: Given a much more abundant clone one base away, this may be a read error. The gene calls are TRBV5-5 and TRBJ2-5, with D possibly being TRBD1 or TRBD2 (6 bases each). This CDR3 is 15 amino acids long. CDR1 is SGHKS and CDR2 is YYEKEE in the germline V gene (reference sequence). The CDR3 DNA reads as TGTGCCAGCAGCCTCTCATTGGCAGGGGAGGAGACCAAGTACTTC. Translated, it gives CASSLSLAGEETKYF. Based on the CDR3 plus reference TRBV5-5 and TRBJ2-5, the full variable domain is DAGVTQSPTHLIKTRGQQVTLRCSPISGHKSVSWYQQVLGQGPQFIFQYYEKEERGRGNFPDRFSARQFPNYSSELNVNALLLGDSALYLCASSLSLAGEETKYFGPGTRLLVL.

This clonotype was observed a handful of times. The chain uses TRBV5-5 and TRBJ2-2, with TRBD2 matching 7 bases. The V segment lost 7 bases and the J segment 5 bases; nucleotides outside the gene matches: 14. CDR1 is SGHKS and CDR2 is YYEKEE in the germline V gene (reference sequence). The CDR3 loop spans 16 amino acids. CDR3 residues: CASAWGGVVQTGELFF. The CDR3 DNA reads TGTGCCAGCGCTTGGGGAGGGGTTGTACAGACCGGGGAGCTGTTTTTT.

This clonotype was observed at least ten times. V is TRBV6-5 and J is TRBJ2-2; 9 bases agree with TRBD1. The CDR3 length is 16 residues. J was trimmed by 7 bases and V by 0 bases; bases with no gene match: 6. Germline CDR1 is MNHEY and CDR2 is SVGAGI. The CDR3 reads CASSYSGTGFGGELFF. The DNA for the CDR3 is TGTGCCAGCAGTTACTCCGGGACAGGGTTTGGCGGGGAGCTGTTTTTT.

In the case of this clonotype: One junction end disagrees with the germline gene, perhaps due to a read error. J is TRBJ2-7 and V is TRBV11-2, with D possibly TRBD2 on 5 matching bases. Germline CDR1 reads SGHAT; CDR2 reads FQNNGV. This CDR3 contains 13 residues. The DNA of the CDR3 is TGTGCCATCAGCCGCGGGTGGCGGGTAGGGCAGTACTTC. Its protein is CAISRGWRVGQYF.

This clonotype was seen only once. Being one base from a much bigger clone, this may be a read error. The rearrangement joins TRBV6-1 to TRBJ2-7, with 7 bases identical to TRBD1. CDR3 size: 14 residues. Per the germline V gene, CDR1 is MNHNS and CDR2 is SASEGT. The CDR3 DNA follows: TGTGTCAGCAGTGAATGGACAGGCGCCTACGAGCAGTACTTC. This codes for CVSSEWTGAYEQYF.

Comment on this clonotype: The junction departs from germline at one end; a sequencing error may be responsible. The V call is TRBV11-2, the J call TRBJ2-5; the match to TRBD1 covers 11 bases. CDR3 size: 14 residues. The germline gives CDR1 SGHAT, CDR2 FQNNGV. The CDR3 loop reads CTSSFGQGAETQYF. The CDR3 DNA reads as TGTACCAGTAGCTTTGGACAGGGGGCAGAGACCCAGTACTTC.

As to this clonotype: A clone one base away is much larger, so this may be a read error. This chain joins TRBV6-5 and TRBJ2-7, with 11 nucleotides matching TRBD1. The germline V gene has CDR1 MNHEY and CDR2 SVGAGI. The CDR3 sequence is 15 residues long. DNA for the CDR3: TGTGCCGGCAGCGGGACAGGGGGGACCCCCTACGAGCAGTACTTC. This codes for CAGSGTGGTPYEQYF.